This is a list of T cell receptor beta chains from one sample in a study of CD8 T cells in Susac syndrome. TCRdb re-called the immunoSEQ multiplex PCR reads through MiXCR, storing one row per CDR3 protein. The table shows about 200,000 distinct CDR3 sequences, with approximately 90% occurring only once. Material for sequencing was CD8+ T cells from PBMCs. These receptors were taken from a human donor with multiple sclerosis. Both conserved end residues are part of each CDR3. A D gene is named only where the DNA matches it firmly. Only part of the rows carry a size: once, few, many, or a class if the clone is expanded.

TRBD2	.	TRBV7-8	TRBJ2-7	TGTGCCAGCAGCATGGAAGGGGCGGGGGAAAACGAGCAGTACTTC	CASSMEGAGENEQYF
.	.	TRBV6-5	TRBJ2-7	TGTGCCAGCAGTTATACGGAGAGCTCCTACGAGCAGTACTTC	CASSYTESSYEQYF
.	.	TRBV19	TRBJ1-5	TGTGCCAGTAGTATCGACAGTTATAGCAATCAGCCCCAGCATTTT	CASSIDSYSNQPQHF
TRBD2	once	TRBV20-1	TRBJ2-1	TGCAGTGCTGGAGCGGGAGTCAGCGATGAGCAGTTCTTC	CSAGAGVSDEQFF
TRBD2	.	TRBV6-5	TRBJ2-1	TGTGCCAGCAGCTACAATCATCCGGGTGGCGGGAGCTCCTACAATGAGCAGTTCTTC	CASSYNHPGGGSSYNEQFF
.	.	TRBV2	TRBJ1-1	TGTGCCAGCAGTGCCGGGGGAAGGGGGAGGCTCAACACTGAAGCTTTCTTT	CASSAGGRGRLNTEAFF
.	.	TRBV13	TRBJ2-7	TGTGCCAGCAGCTGGGGTCGGGGGAGCATATCCTACGAGCAGTACTTC	CASSWGRGSISYEQYF
.	once	TRBV2	TRBJ1-6	TGTGCCAGCACCGAAGGGCCCGTACTTAATTCACCCCTCCACTTT	CASTEGPVLNSPLHF
.	.	TRBV2	TRBJ2-5	TGTGCCAGCAGCGGGGGTATGCCAGAGACCCAGTACTTC	CASSGGMPETQYF
.	.	TRBV12-3/TRBV12-4	TRBJ2-2	TGTGCCAGCAGTTTACGGACCGGGGAGCTGTTTTTT	CASSLRTGELFF
.	.	TRBV2	TRBJ1-4	TGTGCCAGCACAGGACGGTATGAAAAACTGTTTTTT	CASTGRYEKLFF
.	.	TRBV30	TRBJ1-2	TGTGCCTGGAGGGAAAGCGGGACCCGATATGGCTACACCTTC	CAWRESGTRYGYTF
.	.	TRBV7-9	TRBJ2-5	TGTGCCAGCAGCCACCAACTAGGACCCTTACAAGAGACCCAGTACTTC	CASSHQLGPLQETQYF
TRBD2	.	TRBV5-1	TRBJ2-7	TGCGCCAGCAGCTTACTAGCGGGGGACTACTACAAGCAGTACTTC	CASSLLAGDYYKQYF
.	.	TRBV27	TRBJ1-1	TGTGCCAGCAGCCCCTGGGCAGGGTCCCTACTGAACACTGAAGCTTTCTTT	CASSPWAGSLLNTEAFF
TRBD2	.	TRBV12-3/TRBV12-4	TRBJ2-1	TGTGCCAGCAGTGGTGGGACTAGCGGGAGCAATGAGCAGTTCTTC	CASSGGTSGSNEQFF
.	.	TRBV9	TRBJ2-2	TGTGCCAGCAGCGTAGGGTCAGGTCAGACCGGGGAGCTGTTTTTT	CASSVGSGQTGELFF
TRBD1	.	TRBV2	TRBJ1-4	TGTGCCAGCAGACGACAGGGAAGTCCTAATGAAAAACTGTTTTTT	CASRRQGSPNEKLFF
.	.	TRBV29-1	TRBJ1-1	TGCAGCGTTGATATGGGCTTGGGAGGATACACTGAAGCTTTCTTT	CSVDMGLGGYTEAFF
.	.	TRBV7-2	TRBJ2-1	TGTGCCAGCAGCTCGAGGTTGGGGCCCGACTACAATGAGCAGTTCTTC	CASSSRLGPDYNEQFF
.	.	TRBV5-6	TRBJ1-5	TGTGCCAGCAGCTTGATGGGGGGCGGCAATCAGCCCCAGCATTTT	CASSLMGGGNQPQHF
.	.	TRBV6-2/TRBV6-3	TRBJ2-7	TGTGCCAGCAGTTTCGGTCCGGGACGAATGACCTACGAGCAGTACTTC	CASSFGPGRMTYEQYF
TRBD1	.	TRBV6-1	TRBJ2-2	TGTGCCAACTCGGGGGGGGGACCCGGGACAGGGGTGACCGGGGAGCTGTTTTTT	CANSGGGPGTGVTGELFF
.	.	TRBV24-1	TRBJ2-2	TGTGCCACCAGTGAGCGAAGTTCGAACACCGGGGAGCTGTTTTTT	CATSERSSNTGELFF
.	.	TRBV5-1	TRBJ2-5	TGCGCCAGCAGCTTGGCGGTTGGGACAAAAGAGACCCAGTACTTC	CASSLAVGTKETQYF
.	.	TRBV4-1	TRBJ2-1	TGCGCCAGCAGCCATTCTCTGGGGCTCGCGGCCTCCTACAATGAGCAGTTCTTC	CASSHSLGLAASYNEQFF
.	once	TRBV12-3/TRBV12-4	TRBJ2-7	TGTGCCAGCAGCTATACACAGGGCGACGAGCAGTACTTC	CASSYTQGDEQYF
.	.	TRBV6-5	TRBJ2-7	TGTGCCAGCAGTTACCGGGCAGGTACTACCCACGAGCAGTACTTC	CASSYRAGTTHEQYF
TRBD2	.	TRBV7-9	TRBJ2-3	TGTGCCAGCAGCGGGACTAGCGGGACCTTCACAGATACGCAGTATTTT	CASSGTSGTFTDTQYF
TRBD2	once	TRBV9	TRBJ2-1	TGTGCCAGCAGCCGCGGGAGCTACAATGAGCAGTTCTTC	CASSRGSYNEQFF
.	once	TRBV15	TRBJ1-1	TGTGCCACCAGCCTGGGGGGTGGCACTGAAGCTTTCTTT	CATSLGGGTEAFF
TRBD1	.	TRBV5-4	TRBJ2-7	TGTGCCAGCAGCTTTGGGACAGGGAGATACGAGCAGTACTTC	CASSFGTGRYEQYF
.	.	TRBV19	TRBJ2-6	TGTGCCAGTAGTTCGATGGCCTCTGGGGCCAACGTCCTGACTTTC	CASSSMASGANVLTF
.	.	TRBV2	TRBJ1-3	TGTGCCAGCAGTGAAGGGACGGAGATCCCTGGAAACACCATATATTTT	CASSEGTEIPGNTIYF
TRBD1	few	TRBV7-8	TRBJ1-2	TGTGCCAGCAGCTTACAAGGGGGCACAGGATACTATGGCTACACCTTC	CASSLQGGTGYYGYTF
TRBD2	.	TRBV15	TRBJ2-7	TGTGCCACCAGCAGACGCGACCTCGGGACTAGGATGTCCTACGAGCAGTACTTC	CATSRRDLGTRMSYEQYF
.	.	TRBV24-1	TRBJ2-2	TGTGCCACCAGTTATGGTCTGACCGGGGAGCTGTTTTTT	CATSYGLTGELFF
.	.	TRBV29-1	TRBJ1-1	TGCAGCGTTGAAGACAGGATGAACACTGAAGCTTTCTTT	CSVEDRMNTEAFF